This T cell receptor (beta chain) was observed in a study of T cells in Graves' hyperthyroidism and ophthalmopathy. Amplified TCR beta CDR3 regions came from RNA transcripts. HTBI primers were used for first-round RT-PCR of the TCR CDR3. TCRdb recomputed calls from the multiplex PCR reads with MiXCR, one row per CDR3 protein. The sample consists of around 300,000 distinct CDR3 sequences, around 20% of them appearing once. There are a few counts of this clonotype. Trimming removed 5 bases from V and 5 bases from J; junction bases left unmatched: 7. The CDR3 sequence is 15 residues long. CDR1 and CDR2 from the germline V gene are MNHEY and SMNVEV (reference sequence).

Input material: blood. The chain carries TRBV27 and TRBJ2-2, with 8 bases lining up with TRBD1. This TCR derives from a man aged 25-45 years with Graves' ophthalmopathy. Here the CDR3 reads CASSIRTGSTGELFF. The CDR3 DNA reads TGTGCCAGCAGTATTCGGACAGGGTCAACCGGGGAGCTGTTTTTT.